Listed below are T cell receptor beta chains from one sample, sequenced in a study of T cells in Graves' hyperthyroidism and ophthalmopathy. TCRdb fed the multiplex PCR reads into MiXCR, producing one record per CDR3 protein. The sample has 400,000 to 600,000 distinct CDR3 sequences, around 20% seen once; the top ten hold more than 20%. Sequencing was performed on blood. The receptors were gathered from a man younger than 35 with Graves' hyperthyroidism. Each CDR3 is given with its conserved first and last residue. The D gene is left open where the match is weak. Expanded clones get a size class; other rows say once, few or many, or leave the size out.

D	V	J	size	CDR3	DNA
.	TRBV10-1	TRBJ2-2	many	CASSPRDLPDIGELFF	TGCGCCAGCAGCCCCAGGGACCTCCCGGATATAGGGGAGCTGTTTTTT
.	TRBV30	TRBJ1-5	many	CAWSEFSNQPQHF	TGTGCCTGGAGTGAATTCAGCAATCAGCCCCAGCATTTT
.	TRBV15	TRBJ2-5	many	CATSKGRAFETQYF	TGTGCCACCAGCAAGGGCAGGGCATTCGAGACCCAGTACTTC
.	TRBV20-1	TRBJ2-6	many	CSASGANVLTF	TGCAGTGCTAGTGGGGCCAACGTCCTGACTTTC
TRBD2	TRBV7-2	TRBJ2-2	many	CASSPLAGNTGELFF	TGTGCCAGCAGCCCTCTAGCGGGCAACACCGGGGAGCTGTTTTTT
.	TRBV11-1	TRBJ2-7	many	CASSSRGNYYEQYF	TGTGCCAGCAGCTCGAGGGGGAATTACTACGAGCAGTACTTC
.	TRBV11-2	TRBJ2-7	.	CASNYMTGPPYEQYF	TGTGCCAGCAACTATATGACAGGTCCCCCCTACGAGCAGTACTTC
.	TRBV6-1	TRBJ2-7	.	CASSDSSRPYEQYF	TGTGCCAGCAGTGATAGTTCCCGTCCCTACGAGCAGTACTTC
.	TRBV29-1	TRBJ2-2	.	CSVEDSQGGSQSGELFF	TGCAGCGTTGAAGATAGTCAGGGGGGCTCTCAATCCGGGGAGCTGTTTTTT
.	TRBV27	TRBJ2-2	many	CASSFAFIGGPPNTGELFF	TGTGCCAGCAGTTTTGCCTTTATTGGGGGGCCTCCGAACACCGGGGAGCTGTTTTTT
TRBD2	TRBV2	TRBJ2-7	many	CASSGTSGSYEQYF	TGTGCCAGCAGTGGGACTAGCGGCTCCTACGAGCAGTACTTC
TRBD2	TRBV5-1	TRBJ2-7	few	CASSLGGGEYYEQYF	TGCGCCAGCAGCTTGGGCGGGGGGGAGTACTACGAGCAGTACTTC
.	TRBV28	TRBJ2-7	many	CASSYPRLTYEQYF	TGTGCCAGCAGTTATCCCAGGTTAACCTACGAGCAGTACTTC
.	TRBV28	TRBJ1-2	.	CASREGRSLSGYTF	TGTGCCAGCCGAGAGGGGCGATCCCTATCTGGCTACACCTTC
.	TRBV11-2	TRBJ1-5	many	CASSPGGGNMNQPQHF	TGTGCCAGCAGCCCGGGGGGAGGAAACATGAATCAGCCCCAGCATTTT
.	TRBV6-1	TRBJ2-2	many	CASSEPYRVRTGELFF	TGTGCCAGCAGTGAACCCTACAGGGTACGAACCGGGGAGCTGTTTTTT
.	TRBV9	TRBJ2-7	many	CASSVLGNSYEQYF	TGTGCCAGCAGCGTATTAGGTAACTCCTACGAGCAGTACTTC
.	TRBV6-1	TRBJ2-7	once	CASRGGHYEQYF	TGTGCCAGCAGAGGAGGACACTACGAGCAGTACTTC
.	TRBV25-1	TRBJ2-5	.	CASSVAGQQDTQYF	TGTGCCAGCAGTGTTGCAGGACAGCAAGATACCCAGTACTTC
.	TRBV13	TRBJ2-5	many	CASSERGRETQYF	TGTGCCAGCAGCGAGAGAGGACGAGAGACCCAGTACTTC
.	TRBV15	TRBJ1-1	many	CATSRDPKRAEAFF	TGTGCCACCAGCAGAGATCCAAAAAGGGCTGAAGCTTTCTTT
.	TRBV11-1	TRBJ1-2	many	CASSLGAGLSVIGYTF	TGTGCCAGCAGCTTAGGGGCCGGATTAAGTGTGATTGGCTACACCTTC
.	TRBV20-1	TRBJ2-7	.	CSAREALYEQYF	TGCAGTGCTAGGGAGGCACTTTACGAGCAGTACTTC
.	TRBV18	TRBJ1-1	many	CASSPKEGDTEAFF	TGTGCCAGCTCACCCAAAGAGGGGGACACTGAAGCTTTCTTT
.	TRBV5-1	TRBJ1-1	many	CASSLGPSNTEAFF	TGCGCCAGCAGCTTGGGGCCGTCGAACACTGAAGCTTTCTTT
.	TRBV20-1	TRBJ1-1	many	CSARGGRASEAFF	TGCAGTGCTAGAGGGGGCAGGGCCTCTGAAGCTTTCTTT
.	TRBV6-1	TRBJ1-2	.	CASSDTIPWNYGYTF	TGTGCCAGCAGTGACACTATCCCATGGAACTATGGCTACACCTTC
.	TRBV24-1	TRBJ2-4	.	CATSDPGRSYGDQYF	TGTGCCACCAGTGACCCGGGACGATCGTACGGCGATCAGTACTTC
.	TRBV14	TRBJ2-5	many	CASSHKWEETQYF	TGTGCCAGCAGCCACAAGTGGGAAGAGACCCAGTACTTC
.	TRBV20-1	TRBJ1-2	.	CSASLRGLNTF	TGCAGTGCTAGTTTAAGGGGACTGAACACCTTC
TRBD2	TRBV28	TRBJ2-7	few	CASSSAGGTYEQYF	TGTGCCAGCAGTTCTGCGGGAGGGACCTACGAGCAGTACTTC
.	TRBV4-2	TRBJ2-2	.	CASSQDFRQGGPNTGELFF	TGTGCCAGCAGCCAAGATTTTAGGCAGGGGGGGCCGAACACCGGGGAGCTGTTTTTT
.	TRBV7-8	TRBJ2-5	many	CASSLPDVPETQYF	TGTGCCAGCAGCCTCCCCGACGTACCGGAGACCCAGTACTTC
.	TRBV29-1	TRBJ1-1	few	CSVGGWGNLNTEAFF	TGCAGCGTTGGGGGGTGGGGGAACTTGAACACTGAAGCTTTCTTT
.	TRBV28	TRBJ1-2	many	CASSSPGLGYGYTF	TGTGCCAGCAGTTCACCAGGCTTAGGCTATGGCTACACCTTC
.	TRBV6-5	TRBJ1-2	many	CASSYSGGTYGYTF	TGTGCCAGCAGTTACTCAGGCGGCACCTATGGCTACACCTTC
.	TRBV11-3	TRBJ2-2	few	CASSGTVGGELFF	TGTGCCAGCAGTGGGACCGTGGGCGGGGAGCTGTTTTTT
.	TRBV7-7	TRBJ2-5	.	CVSSRYRDETQYF	TGTGTCAGCAGCAGATACAGGGATGAGACCCAGTACTTC
.	TRBV2	TRBJ2-2	many	CASERSRTSAGELFF	TGTGCCAGCGAGAGGTCTAGAACGTCCGCCGGGGAGCTGTTTTTT
.	TRBV20-1	TRBJ1-1	.	CSALQWIAFF	TGCAGTGCCCTACAGTGGATAGCTTTCTTT
TRBD1	TRBV12-3/TRBV12-4	TRBJ2-7	many	CASSWDSEGQYF	TGTGCCAGCAGTTGGGACAGCGAAGGGCAGTACTTC
.	TRBV25-1	TRBJ1-2	many	CASSGTGGYTF	TGTGCCAGCAGTGGAACAGGGGGCTACACCTTC
.	TRBV19	TRBJ1-1	many	CASSMNPEGTEAFF	TGTGCCAGTAGTATGAACCCCGAGGGCACTGAAGCTTTCTTT
.	TRBV11-2	TRBJ2-3	.	CASSLMGVIADTQYF	TGTGCCAGCAGCTTGATGGGAGTAATCGCAGATACGCAGTATTTT
.	TRBV12-3/TRBV12-4	TRBJ1-5	many	CASSLEGWTDSNQPQHF	TGTGCCAGCAGTTTAGAAGGCTGGACAGATAGCAATCAGCCCCAGCATTTT
TRBD1	TRBV12-3/TRBV12-4	TRBJ2-7	many	CASSPQGLPWEQYF	TGTGCCAGCAGCCCACAGGGGCTCCCCTGGGAGCAGTACTTC
TRBD1	TRBV6-1	TRBJ1-2	few	CASGGAGGFTYGYTF	TGTGCCAGCGGGGGGGCAGGGGGCTTCACGTATGGCTACACCTTC
.	TRBV6-1	TRBJ2-7	many	CASSDQRDYPSYEQYF	TGTGCCAGCAGTGACCAAAGGGATTACCCCTCCTACGAGCAGTACTTC
TRBD1	TRBV29-1	TRBJ2-7	few	CGVGQVEEQYF	TGCGGCGTTGGACAGGTCGAAGAGCAGTACTTC
.	TRBV6-1	TRBJ2-2	many	CASTGGADTGELFF	TGTGCCAGCACTGGCGGGGCGGACACCGGGGAGCTGTTTTTT
TRBD1	TRBV5-1	TRBJ2-7	few	CASSPGTGRHEQYF	TGCGCCAGCAGCCCTGGGACAGGGAGACACGAGCAGTACTTC
TRBD1	TRBV5-1	TRBJ1-1	.	CASSFTGEATEAFF	TGCGCCAGCAGCTTTACAGGGGAAGCCACTGAAGCTTTCTTT
.	TRBV7-9	TRBJ1-1	many	CASSQGPLFTEAFF	TGTGCCAGCAGCCAGGGACCGCTGTTCACTGAAGCTTTCTTT
.	TRBV3-1	TRBJ2-7	many	CASSQFYRVYEQYF	TGTGCCAGCAGCCAATTTTACAGGGTATACGAGCAGTACTTC
.	TRBV12-3/TRBV12-4	TRBJ1-2	many	CASSPTGVRNRKGYTF	TGTGCCAGCAGCCCGACCGGAGTACGAAATCGGAAGGGCTACACCTTC
.	TRBV20-1	TRBJ1-1	.	CSAPESFF	TGCAGTGCGCCCGAATCTTTCTTT
.	TRBV5-1	TRBJ1-1	many	CASSLATGGAEAFF	TGCGCCAGCAGCTTGGCCACAGGAGGTGCAGAAGCTTTCTTT
TRBD1	TRBV2	TRBJ2-2	many	CASRSQGVRTGELFF	TGTGCCAGCAGATCCCAGGGGGTACGGACCGGGGAGCTGTTTTTT
.	TRBV27	TRBJ2-2	.	CASRKWSSDTGELFF	TGTGCCAGCAGAAAGTGGTCCTCGGACACCGGGGAGCTGTTTTTT
TRBD1	TRBV11-2	TRBJ2-5	many	CASSFGQGGETQYF	TGTGCCAGCAGCTTTGGACAGGGTGGAGAGACCCAGTACTTC